This TCR beta chain stems from a study of blood T cell repertoires in COVID-19. Repertoires were generated with immunoSEQ multiplex PCR, while TCRdb's copy carries only in-frame clones and drops some. The data contain about 71,000 clones, approximately 80% of them singletons. The CDR3 consists of 14 residues. Trimming took 3 bases from V and 5 from J, leaving 14 bases between them. CDR1 SGHRS and CDR2 YFSETQ come from the germline V gene. The receptor comes from a man aged 30 to 39 with COVID-19, enrolled during active disease. The source material was peripheral blood. This chain joins TRBV5-1 and TRBJ1-1; no firm D call. The CDR3 DNA sequence: TGCGCCAGCAGCTCGCAGGCGGGTAGGACTGAAGCTTTCTTT. Its protein is CASSSQAGRTEAFF.